This T cell receptor (beta chain) came from a study of regulatory T cells in long-lasting Graves disease (dated by TCRdb to about 2021). Broadly, across the study: Newly diagnosed Graves' disease patients had taken antithyroid drugs for less than 3 months. This study used TCR sequencing and RNA sequencing of peripheral blood to compare persistent Graves' disease patients against newly diagnosed Graves' disease patients. The study was registered as a clinical trial and conducted in China. A total of some 33 samples were covered by TCR sequencing, comprising about 13 persistent and some 20 newly diagnosed Graves' disease patients.

Libraries were built with multiplex PCR. The instrument was an Illumina HiSeq 4000. iRepertoire HTBI primers and Arm-PCR amplification of CDR3 regions were used to construct TCR beta libraries. Before sequencing, the PCR products went through gel purification. On the authors' methods: Across samples, around 62 TRBV and 13 to 15 TRBJ segments were identified and used for gene usage analysis of CDR3 amino acid clonotypes. COPE and FqMerger were used to merge the filtered high-quality paired reads into contigs. BLAST was used to align contigs to the IMGT TRBV, TRBD and TRBJ reference genes, and CDR3 was defined following IMGT. Any clonotype with a frequency above 0.1% was classified as a highly expanded clone. Shannon entropy served as the measure of repertoire diversity, while the Gini coefficient captured V-J evenness. A clonotype was considered public if more than one individual shared it. The public reads were quality trimmed at Q25 with fastp and then assembled into clones with MiXCR by TCRdb, keeping productive beta chains. Entries that share a CDR3 protein sequence are merged under the most common genes and DNA. For this entry, the V and J calls and clone size follow TCRdb and not the study's own pipeline. The sample yields hundreds of thousands of distinct CDR3 sequences; 15% to 20% were counted once. Together, the top ten hold 15% to 20% of the sample.

The full study reports these points: The authors noted that the small sample size was a limitation that may lower accuracy. More public clonotypes were shared among persistent patients (2,741) than among newly diagnosed patients (just under 1,000). Persistent disease showed preferential use of TRBV28, TRBJ1-2 and TRBJ2-5, whereas newly diagnosed disease favored TRBV20-1 and TRBJ2-1. Compared with newly diagnosed patients, patients with persistent Graves' disease had lower TCR Shannon entropy and fewer highly expanded clones, which suggests clonal expansion. Sequencing and analysis were restricted to the TCR beta chain. Because the primary lesion, thyroid tissue, could not be accessed, the study looked at peripheral blood alone.

The sample's time point label is to be understood as: newly diagnosed GD, antithyroid drugs for less than 3 months. For both TCR sequencing and RNA sequencing, RNA was extracted from PBMCs in TRIzol. The diagnosis of Graves' disease was made according to American Thyroid Association guidelines. Patients were recruited from an endocrinology department in Xi'an, China. Each patient gave about 10 milliliters of peripheral blood, collected in an EDTA anticoagulant tube. PBMCs were isolated by Ficoll Paque Plus density gradient separation without further T cell sorting. An Agilent 2100 Bioanalyzer and agarose gel were used to check RNA quality, and a NanoDrop 2000 was used to measure RNA concentration. Including the terminal cysteine and phenylalanine, the CDR3 comprises 12 residues. Only the CDR3 portion is preserved as DNA: 36 bases, with reading frame beginning at the first base. V is clipped by 4 bases and J by 4 bases, and the sequence between their germline boundaries is 7 bases long. CDR1 and CDR2 are read off the germline V gene as SNHLY and FYNNEI.

This clonotype was counted many times. The antigen it binds to is not known. No per-base quality is available; no much larger clone lies one base away. Separately, the same data were catalogued under a study of T cells in Graves' hyperthyroidism and ophthalmopathy. The second study, in turn, reports: Stable Graves' hyperthyroidism was defined as the absence of progression to ophthalmopathy over 18 months of follow-up. The hyperthyroidism patients were between 18 and 65 years old and newly diagnosed, with a disease duration of less than 2 months. Patients with uncontrolled infections, other autoimmune diseases, pregnancy or lactation were excluded. Diagnoses relied on clinical symptoms, serum thyroxine and TRAb, thyroid ultrasound and orbital computed tomography. A first-round RT-PCR of the TCR CDR3 used the HTBI primer set with the Qiagen OneStep RT-PCR kit. Most expanded thyroid clonotypes (frequency above 0.001) were also found in blood, which suggests that blood repertoires may mirror thyroid immune responses. Ophthalmopathy was separated from stable hyperthyroidism by a 13 V-J signature model, with 87.88% sensitivity and roughly 84% specificity obtained in cross-validation and 80%/75% obtained in testing. In validation, the model predicted progression to ophthalmopathy with around 71% sensitivity and around 72% specificity, a median of roughly seven months before onset. To identify distinguishing TCR V-J signatures, a discovery cohort of 90 to 100 patients was used, comprising 43 with Graves' ophthalmopathy and around 57 with stable Graves' hyperthyroidism. Prospective prediction of ophthalmopathy was tested in an independent validation cohort consisting of 18 hyperthyroidism patients and approximately 16 patients who later progressed to ophthalmopathy. For training and testing, the 95 to 100 patients in the discovery cohort were randomly divided in a 7:3 ratio. The study also compared thyroid tissue and blood T-cell repertoires from a handful of Graves' hyperthyroidism patients. After sampling, hyperthyroidism patients received methimazole starting at 30 mg daily, and ophthalmopathy patients received high-dose intravenous methylprednisolone. Libraries were constructed in a second round of multiplex PCR, after which size selection and purification were carried out. Libraries were sequenced paired-end with 100 bp reads on an Illumina HiSeq2000. Raw data were processed with SOAPnuke, discarding reads with adapters, uncalled bases, mean Phred below 15, or no exact constant-primer or identifier match. COPE v1.2.5 was used to merge high-quality paired reads, and clonotypes were defined as unique nucleotide sequences. MiTCR v1.1 was used to align clonotypes to the IMGT TRBV, TRBD and TRBJ reference segments. Analysis was restricted to V-J combinations with a frequency above 0.0001, which covered roughly 99% of repertoires. The TCS score was defined as the ratio of F50 (clonal expansion) to E x V (chaos), calculated using BLOSUM62-based TCRdist between CDR3 peptides within each V-J. Welch's t-statistics and random forest reduced 500 to 550 V-J features to roughly 13, which were used in a naive Bayes classifier (R e1071). Sample size was not statistically predetermined, and blinding of investigators to group allocation was not performed. The paper describes TCR Vbeta CDR3 sequencing of 140 or so peripheral blood samples, made up of approximately 40 ophthalmopathy patients, 70 to 75 hyperthyroidism patients and 17 progressor patients.

This clonotype was obtained from a woman in her twenties or thirties with Graves disease. Donor details come from another sample of the same person, matched by shared clones. This sample comprised peripheral blood mononuclear cells (PBMCs), obtained at new diagnosis, from a patient treated with antithyroid drugs. The receptor chain draws on TRBV2 and TRBJ1-1; the D gene lacks a confident call. Here is the DNA: TGTGCCAGCAGTGTGGGCGGCACTGAAGCTTTCTTT. Its protein is CASSVGGTEAFF.